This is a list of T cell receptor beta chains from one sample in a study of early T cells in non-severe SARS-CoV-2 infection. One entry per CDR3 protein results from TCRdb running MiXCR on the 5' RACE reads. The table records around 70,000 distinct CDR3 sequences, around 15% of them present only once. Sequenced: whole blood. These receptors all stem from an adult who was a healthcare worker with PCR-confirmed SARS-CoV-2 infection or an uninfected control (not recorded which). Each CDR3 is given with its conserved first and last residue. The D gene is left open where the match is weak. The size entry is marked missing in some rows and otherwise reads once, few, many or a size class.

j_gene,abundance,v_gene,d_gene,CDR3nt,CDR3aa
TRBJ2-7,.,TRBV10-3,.,TGTGCCCTCCGGGGCCCCTCCTACGAGCAGTACTTC,CALRGPSYEQYF
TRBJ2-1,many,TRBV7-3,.,TGTGCCAGCGCGCGCCGAGGGATCTCCTACAATGAGCAGTTCTTC,CASARRGISYNEQFF
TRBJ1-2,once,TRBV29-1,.,TGCAGCGTTGTGCCCGGGCGCTATGGCTACACCTTC,CSVVPGRYGYTF
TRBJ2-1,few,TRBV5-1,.,TGCGCCAGCAGCCTTCTGGGGGTCTACAATGAGCAGTTCTTC,CASSLLGVYNEQFF
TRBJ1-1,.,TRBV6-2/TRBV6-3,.,TGTGCCAGCAGGGGCGCGGGGCGTCATGCTTTCTTT,CASRGAGRHAFF
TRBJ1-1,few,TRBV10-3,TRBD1,TGTGCATCAGGACAGGGGGCGCCGGGGACTGAAGCTTTCTTT,CASGQGAPGTEAFF
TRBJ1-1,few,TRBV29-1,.,TGCAGCGTTGCCAGTAACACTGAAGCTTTCTTT,CSVASNTEAFF
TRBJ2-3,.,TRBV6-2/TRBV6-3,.,TGTGCCAGCAGTTACTTAGGAACCTCAATCACAGATACGCAGTATTTT,CASSYLGTSITDTQYF
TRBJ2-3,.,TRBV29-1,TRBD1,TGCAGCGCAGGACAGGGGGCAACAGATACGCAGTATTTT,CSAGQGATDTQYF
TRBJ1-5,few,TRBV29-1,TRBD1,TGCAGCGTTACCCTCCGACAGGGAATGGGGAATCAGCCCCAGCATTTT,CSVTLRQGMGNQPQHF
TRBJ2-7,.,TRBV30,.,TGTGCCTGGAGTGAGGAGTTAGGGGTGGCCTACGAGCAGTACTTC,CAWSEELGVAYEQYF
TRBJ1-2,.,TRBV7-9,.,TGTGCCAGCAGCCAGACACAAGTCTATGGCTACACCTTC,CASSQTQVYGYTF
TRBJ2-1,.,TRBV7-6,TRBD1,TGTGCCAGCAGCCGAGGGACAGGGGCTCACAATGAGCAGTTCTTC,CASSRGTGAHNEQFF
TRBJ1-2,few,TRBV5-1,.,TGCGCCAGCAGCTTGTCGGAGTTTGGCTATGGCTACACCTTC,CASSLSEFGYGYTF
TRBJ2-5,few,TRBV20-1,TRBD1,TGCAGTGCTCTGGACAGGGTAGGGACCCAGTACTTC,CSALDRVGTQYF
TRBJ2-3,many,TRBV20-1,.,TGCAGTGCCCAAGGTCCTCATACGCAGTATTTT,CSAQGPHTQYF
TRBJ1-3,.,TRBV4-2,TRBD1,TGTGCCAGCAGCCGGGACCGGGACAGCGGAAACACCATATATTTT,CASSRDRDSGNTIYF
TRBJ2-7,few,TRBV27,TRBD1,TGTGCCAGCAGCTACGGACAGGGTAACTACGAGCAGTACTTC,CASSYGQGNYEQYF
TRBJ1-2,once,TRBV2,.,TGTGCCAGCAGTGAAGTCAGCTGGGGCTATGGCTACACCTTC,CASSEVSWGYGYTF
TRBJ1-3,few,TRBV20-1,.,TGCAGTGCTAGAGATCCCTCGATTACAATAAGCTCTGGAAACACCATATATTTT,CSARDPSITISSGNTIYF
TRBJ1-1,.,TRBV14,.,TGTGCCAGCAGCCAAGTTACGCCTATGGAAGCTTTCTTT,CASSQVTPMEAFF
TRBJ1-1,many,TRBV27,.,TGTGCCAGCAGCCTATACAGTACCTTGAACACTGAAGCTTTCTTT,CASSLYSTLNTEAFF
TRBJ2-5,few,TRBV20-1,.,TGCAGTGCTAGAGACTCCGCCGAGACCCAGTACTTC,CSARDSAETQYF
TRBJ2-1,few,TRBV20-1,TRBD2,TGCAGTGCTGGGACTAGCGGGCCATTCAATGAGCAGTTCTTC,CSAGTSGPFNEQFF
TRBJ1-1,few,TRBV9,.,TGTGCCAGCAAGGGACTAGTGGCTTCCAACACTGAAGCTTTCTTT,CASKGLVASNTEAFF
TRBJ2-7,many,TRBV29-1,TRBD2,TGCAGCGTTGAGACTAGCGGGAGTGGGGAGCAGTACTTC,CSVETSGSGEQYF
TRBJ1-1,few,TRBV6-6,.,TGTGCCAGCAGTTATCATAATGGGGGACGTGAAGCTTTCTTT,CASSYHNGGREAFF
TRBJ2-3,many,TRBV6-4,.,TGTGCCAGCAGTGACAGGGGCACAGATACGCAGTATTTT,CASSDRGTDTQYF
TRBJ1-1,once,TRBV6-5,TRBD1,TGTGCCAGCGAGACGGGGGACAGTACAAGGGGGACTGAAGCTTTCTTT,CASETGDSTRGTEAFF
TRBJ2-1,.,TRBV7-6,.,TGTGCCAGCAGCTTAGCCTGGGCGGGCGCCTACAATGAGCAGTTCTTC,CASSLAWAGAYNEQFF
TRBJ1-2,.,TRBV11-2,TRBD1,TGTGCCAGCAGCCAAGTACTCGGACAGGGGGACTATGGCTACACCTTC,CASSQVLGQGDYGYTF
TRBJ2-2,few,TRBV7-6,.,TGTGCCAGCAGCTTAGCGTCGGGGGCGGCCACCGGGGAGCTGTTTTTT,CASSLASGAATGELFF
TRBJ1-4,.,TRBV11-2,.,TGTGCCAGCAGCCCCCACCCGGGACCGACCGAAAAACTGTTTTTT,CASSPHPGPTEKLFF
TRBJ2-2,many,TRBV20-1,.,TGCAGTGTCCCGGGGACCGGGGAGCTGTTTTTT,CSVPGTGELFF
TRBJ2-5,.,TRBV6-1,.,TGTGCCAGCAGCTCAATTCTGCCGGAGACCCAGTACTTC,CASSSILPETQYF
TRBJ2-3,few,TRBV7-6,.,TGTGCCAGCAGCTTCCAGGGGACAGATACGCAGTATTTT,CASSFQGTDTQYF
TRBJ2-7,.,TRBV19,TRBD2,TGTGCCAGTAGTAGGGGAGGGATTAGCTACGAGCAGTACTTC,CASSRGGISYEQYF
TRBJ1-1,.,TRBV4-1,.,TGCGCCAGCAGCAATGGGAGGAACACTGAAGCTTTCTTT,CASSNGRNTEAFF
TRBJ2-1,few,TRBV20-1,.,TGCAGTGCTGAATCCATGAGCTCCTACAATGAGCAGTTCTTC,CSAESMSSYNEQFF
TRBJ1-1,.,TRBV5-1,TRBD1,TGCGCCAGCAGCTGGGGACAGGGGAACACTGAAGCTTTCTTT,CASSWGQGNTEAFF
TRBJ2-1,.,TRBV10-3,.,TGTGCCATCAGTGAGTCCGGAACAACGGATGAGCAGTTCTTC,CAISESGTTDEQFF
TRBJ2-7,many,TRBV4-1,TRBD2,TGCGCCAGCAGCCAAGATGGGACTAACTTTTACGAGCAGTACTTC,CASSQDGTNFYEQYF